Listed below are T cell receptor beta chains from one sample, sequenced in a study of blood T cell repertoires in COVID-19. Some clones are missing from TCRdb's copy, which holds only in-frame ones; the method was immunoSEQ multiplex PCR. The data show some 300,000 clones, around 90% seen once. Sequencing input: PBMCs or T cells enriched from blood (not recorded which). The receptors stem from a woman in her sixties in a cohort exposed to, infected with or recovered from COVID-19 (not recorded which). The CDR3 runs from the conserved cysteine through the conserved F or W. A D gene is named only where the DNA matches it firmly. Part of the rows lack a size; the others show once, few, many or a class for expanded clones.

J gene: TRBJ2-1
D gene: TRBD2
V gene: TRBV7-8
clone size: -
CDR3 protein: CASSPGTSGPYNEQFF
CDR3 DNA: TGTGCCAGCAGCCCAGGGACTAGCGGGCCCTACAATGAGCAGTTCTTC

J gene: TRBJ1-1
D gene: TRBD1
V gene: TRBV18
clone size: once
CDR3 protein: CASSPPASTGAMPEAFF
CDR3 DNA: TGTGCCAGCTCACCTCCCGCCTCGACAGGGGCCATGCCTGAAGCTTTCTTT

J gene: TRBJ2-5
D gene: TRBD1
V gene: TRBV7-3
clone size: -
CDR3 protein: CASSLTGGGETQYF
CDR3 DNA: TGTGCCAGCAGCTTAACAGGGGGCGGGGAGACCCAGTACTTC

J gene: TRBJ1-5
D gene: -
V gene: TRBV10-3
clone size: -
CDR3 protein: CAIRQDSNQPQHF
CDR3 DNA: TGTGCCATCCGACAGGATAGCAATCAGCCCCAGCATTTT

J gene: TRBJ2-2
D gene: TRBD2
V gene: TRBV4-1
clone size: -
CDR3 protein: CASSQDPSGTGELFF
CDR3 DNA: TGCGCCAGCAGCCAAGACCCTAGCGGCACCGGGGAGCTGTTTTTT

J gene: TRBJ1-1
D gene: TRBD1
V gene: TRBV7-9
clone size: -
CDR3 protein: CASSLGTGTGGTEAFF
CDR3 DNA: TGTGCCAGCAGCTTGGGGACCGGGACAGGGGGCACTGAAGCTTTCTTT

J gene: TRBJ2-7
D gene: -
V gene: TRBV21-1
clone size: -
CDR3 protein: CASNPTGLGSTYEQYF
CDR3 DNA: TGTGCCAGCAACCCGACGGGACTAGGGAGTACCTACGAGCAGTACTTC

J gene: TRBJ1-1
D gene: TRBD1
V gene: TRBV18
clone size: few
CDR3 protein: CASSPGQGLNTEAFF
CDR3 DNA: TGTGCCAGCTCACCGGGACAGGGATTGAACACTGAAGCTTTCTTT

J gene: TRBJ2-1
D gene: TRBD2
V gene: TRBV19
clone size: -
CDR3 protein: CASSIPGGGVRNEQFF
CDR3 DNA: TGTGCCAGTAGTATACCTGGGGGGGGAGTACGGAATGAGCAGTTCTTC

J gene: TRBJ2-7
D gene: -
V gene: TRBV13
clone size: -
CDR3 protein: CASSLKLSGINEQYF
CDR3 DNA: TGTGCCAGCAGCTTAAAGTTGTCGGGAATCAACGAGCAGTACTTC

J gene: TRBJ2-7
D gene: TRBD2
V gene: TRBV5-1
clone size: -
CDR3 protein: CASSLLGGRATEQYF
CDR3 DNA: TGCGCCAGCAGCTTGTTAGGCGGGAGGGCCACCGAGCAGTACTTC

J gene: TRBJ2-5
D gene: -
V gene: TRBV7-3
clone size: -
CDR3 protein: CASSPGAGTPGEETQYF
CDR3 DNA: TGTGCCAGCAGCCCTGGGGCGGGGACTCCGGGGGAAGAGACCCAGTACTTC

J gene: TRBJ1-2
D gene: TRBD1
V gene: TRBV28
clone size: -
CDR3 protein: CASSFIGQGTPYGYTF
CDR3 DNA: TGTGCCAGCAGTTTCATCGGACAGGGCACTCCCTATGGCTACACCTTC

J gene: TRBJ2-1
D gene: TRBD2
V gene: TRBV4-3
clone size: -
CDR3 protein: CASSRTSGTYNEQFF
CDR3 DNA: TGCGCCAGCAGCCGGACTAGCGGTACCTACAATGAGCAGTTCTTC

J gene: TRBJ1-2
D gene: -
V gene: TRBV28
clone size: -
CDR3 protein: CASSLVQGLQIRYGYTF
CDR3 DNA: TGTGCCAGCAGTTTAGTCCAGGGGCTTCAGATTCGTTATGGCTACACCTTC

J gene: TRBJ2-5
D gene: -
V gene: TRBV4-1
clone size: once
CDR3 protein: CASSQVEGAGETQYF
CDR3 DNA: TGCGCCAGCAGCCAAGTTGAGGGGGCGGGGGAGACCCAGTACTTC

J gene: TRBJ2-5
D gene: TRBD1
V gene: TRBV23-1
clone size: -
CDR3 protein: CASSHRQGAGGETQYF
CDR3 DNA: TGCGCCAGCAGTCATCGGCAGGGGGCAGGAGGAGAGACCCAGTACTTC

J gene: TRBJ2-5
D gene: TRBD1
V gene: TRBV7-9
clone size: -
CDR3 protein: CASSPKTGKWETQYF
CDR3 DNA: TGTGCCAGCAGCCCAAAGACAGGGAAGTGGGAGACCCAGTACTTC

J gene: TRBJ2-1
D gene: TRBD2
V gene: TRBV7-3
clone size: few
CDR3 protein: CASSSTVVAGDREQFF
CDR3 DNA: TGTGCCAGCAGCTCAACAGTAGTAGCGGGAGATCGAGAGCAGTTCTTC

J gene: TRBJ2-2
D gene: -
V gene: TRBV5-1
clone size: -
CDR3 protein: CASSLEGAGELFF
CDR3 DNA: TGCGCCAGCAGCTTGGAGGGGGCCGGGGAGCTGTTTTTT

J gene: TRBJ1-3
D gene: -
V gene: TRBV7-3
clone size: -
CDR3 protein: CASSLTGQSNTIYF
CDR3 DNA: TGTGCCAGCAGCTTAACGGGACAATCAAACACCATATATTTT

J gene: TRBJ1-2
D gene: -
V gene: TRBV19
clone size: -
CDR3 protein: CASTAGRLGGYTF
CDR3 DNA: TGTGCCAGTACTGCGGGCCGCCTGGGGGGCTACACCTTC

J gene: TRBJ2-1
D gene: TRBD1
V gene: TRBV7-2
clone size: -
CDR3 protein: CASSQGTGTYNEQFF
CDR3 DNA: TGTGCCAGCAGCCAGGGGACAGGGACCTACAATGAGCAGTTCTTC

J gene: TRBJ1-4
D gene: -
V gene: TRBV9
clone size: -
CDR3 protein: CASSTSLSVGGLANEKLFF
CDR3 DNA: TGTGCCAGCAGCACATCCCTCTCAGTGGGGGGGCTGGCTAATGAAAAACTGTTTTTT

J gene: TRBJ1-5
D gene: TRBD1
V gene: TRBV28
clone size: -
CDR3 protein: CASSRDRATQPQHF
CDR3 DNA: TGTGCCAGCAGCCGGGACAGGGCTACTCAGCCCCAGCATTTT

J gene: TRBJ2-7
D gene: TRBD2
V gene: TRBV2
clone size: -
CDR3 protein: CSSGRSHEQYF
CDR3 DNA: TGTAGCAGCGGGAGGTCCCACGAGCAGTACTTC

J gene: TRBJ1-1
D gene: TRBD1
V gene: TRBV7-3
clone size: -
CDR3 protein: CASSSPDRGTEAFF
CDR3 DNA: TGTGCCAGCAGCTCTCCGGACAGGGGTACTGAAGCTTTCTTT

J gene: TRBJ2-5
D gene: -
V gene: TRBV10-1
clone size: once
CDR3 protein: CASSDRQETQYF
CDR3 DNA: TGCGCCAGCAGTGACAGGCAAGAGACCCAGTACTTC

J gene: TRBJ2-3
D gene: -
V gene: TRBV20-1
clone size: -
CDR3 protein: CSAGPTDTQYF
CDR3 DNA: TGCAGTGCGGGGCCCACAGATACGCAGTATTTT

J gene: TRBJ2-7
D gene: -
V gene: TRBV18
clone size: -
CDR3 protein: CASSQVGEVSYEQYF
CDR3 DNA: TGTGCCAGCTCTCAGGTGGGGGAGGTCTCCTACGAGCAGTACTTC

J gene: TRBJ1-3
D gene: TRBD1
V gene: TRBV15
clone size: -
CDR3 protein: CATSSDRGTGNTIYF
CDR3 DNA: TGTGCCACCAGCAGCGACAGGGGTACTGGAAACACCATATATTTT

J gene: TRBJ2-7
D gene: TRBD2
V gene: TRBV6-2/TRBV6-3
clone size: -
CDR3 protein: CASSYQSSGPYEQYF
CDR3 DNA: TGTGCCAGCAGTTACCAATCTAGCGGCCCTTACGAGCAGTACTTC

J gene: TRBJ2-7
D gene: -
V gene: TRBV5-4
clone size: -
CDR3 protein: CASSLEEGSFLF
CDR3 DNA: TGTGCCAGCAGCTTAGAGGAAGGTTCATTTTTGTTC

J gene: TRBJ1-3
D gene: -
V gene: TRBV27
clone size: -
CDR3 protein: CASALQGGLSGNTIYF
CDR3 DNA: TGTGCCAGCGCTTTACAAGGTGGACTCTCTGGAAACACCATATATTTT

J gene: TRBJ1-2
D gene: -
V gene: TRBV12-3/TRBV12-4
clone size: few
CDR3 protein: CASSPDSNYGYTF
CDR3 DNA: TGTGCCAGCAGTCCGGACAGTAACTATGGCTACACCTTC

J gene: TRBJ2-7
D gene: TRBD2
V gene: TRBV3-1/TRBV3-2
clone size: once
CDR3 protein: CASSLYSSGRLGGEQYF
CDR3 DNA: TGTGCCAGCAGCCTATACTCCAGCGGGAGGCTGGGAGGCGAGCAGTACTTC

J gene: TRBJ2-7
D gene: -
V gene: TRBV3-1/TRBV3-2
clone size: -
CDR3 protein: CASSQRGLGYEQYF
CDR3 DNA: TGTGCCAGCAGCCAACGGGGACTGGGCTACGAGCAGTACTTC

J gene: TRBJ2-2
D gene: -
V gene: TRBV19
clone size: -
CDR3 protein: CASSMRVWNTGELFF
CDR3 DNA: TGTGCCAGTAGTATGAGGGTGTGGAACACCGGGGAGCTGTTTTTT

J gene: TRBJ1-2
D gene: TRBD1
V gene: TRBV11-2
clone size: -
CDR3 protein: CASSRRIDRAPYGYTF
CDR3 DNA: TGTGCCAGCAGCCGAAGGATCGACAGGGCGCCATATGGCTACACCTTC

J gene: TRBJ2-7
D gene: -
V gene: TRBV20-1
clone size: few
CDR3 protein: CSASGDQGTPTYEQYF
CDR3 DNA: TGCAGTGCTAGTGGGGACCAAGGGACTCCCACCTACGAGCAGTACTTC

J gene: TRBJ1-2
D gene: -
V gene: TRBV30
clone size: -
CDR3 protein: CAWTRGGPAYGYTF
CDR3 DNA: TGTGCCTGGACCCGGGGGGGTCCCGCCTATGGCTACACCTTC

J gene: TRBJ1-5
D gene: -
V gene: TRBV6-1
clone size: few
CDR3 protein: CASSDRGGNQPQHF
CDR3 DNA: TGTGCCAGCAGTGACAGGGGTGGCAATCAGCCCCAGCATTTT

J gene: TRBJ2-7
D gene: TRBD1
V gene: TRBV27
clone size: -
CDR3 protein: CASSLIGQGRHEQYF
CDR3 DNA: TGTGCCAGCAGTTTAATAGGACAGGGAAGACACGAGCAGTACTTC

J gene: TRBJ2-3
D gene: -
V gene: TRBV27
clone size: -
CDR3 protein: CASSLGAGATDTQYF
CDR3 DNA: TGTGCCAGCAGTTTAGGTGCGGGGGCCACAGATACGCAGTATTTT

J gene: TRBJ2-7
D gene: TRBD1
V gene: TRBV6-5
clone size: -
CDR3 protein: CASKPGQGNYEQYF
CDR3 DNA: TGTGCCAGCAAGCCGGGACAGGGGAATTACGAGCAGTACTTC

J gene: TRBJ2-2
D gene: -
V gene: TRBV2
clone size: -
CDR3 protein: CASSGGLVTGELFF
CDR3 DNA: TGTGCCAGCAGTGGGGGCCTAGTAACCGGGGAGCTGTTTTTT

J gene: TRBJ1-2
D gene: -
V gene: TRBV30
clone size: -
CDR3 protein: CAWIGDGYTF
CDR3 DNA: TGTGCCTGGATCGGGGATGGCTACACCTTC

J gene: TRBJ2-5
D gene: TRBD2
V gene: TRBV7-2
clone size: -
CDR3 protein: CASSTGLAGQETQYF
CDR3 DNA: TGTGCCAGCAGCACCGGACTAGCGGGGCAAGAGACCCAGTACTTC

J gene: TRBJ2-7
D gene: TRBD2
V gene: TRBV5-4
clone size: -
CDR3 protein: CASSLRHSGKAGEQYF
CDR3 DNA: TGTGCCAGCAGCTTACGACACAGCGGGAAAGCAGGGGAGCAGTACTTC

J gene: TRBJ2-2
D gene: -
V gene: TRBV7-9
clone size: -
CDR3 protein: CASSPVANTGELFF
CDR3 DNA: TGTGCCAGCAGTCCGGTTGCGAACACCGGGGAGCTGTTTTTT

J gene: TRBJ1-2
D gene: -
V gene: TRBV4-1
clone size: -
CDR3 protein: CASSQERGGFRDGYTF
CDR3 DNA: TGCGCCAGCAGCCAAGAGCGGGGGGGATTCAGGGATGGCTACACCTTC

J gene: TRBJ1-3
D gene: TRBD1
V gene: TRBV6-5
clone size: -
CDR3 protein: CASSPSDRAGNTIYF
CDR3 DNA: TGTGCCAGCTCCCCGTCGGACAGGGCTGGAAACACCATATATTTT

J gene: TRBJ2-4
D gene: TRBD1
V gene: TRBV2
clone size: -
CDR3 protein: CASSLDREDIQYF
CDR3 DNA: TGTGCCAGCAGTTTGGACAGGGAGGACATTCAGTACTTC

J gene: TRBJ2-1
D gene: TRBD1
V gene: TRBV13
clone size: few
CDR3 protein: CASSLRTGLTFYEQFF
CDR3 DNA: TGTGCCAGCAGCTTAAGGACAGGTCTGACCTTTTATGAGCAGTTCTTC

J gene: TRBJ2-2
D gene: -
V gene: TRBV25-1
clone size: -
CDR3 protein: CASSEGGKNTGELFF
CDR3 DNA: TGTGCCAGCAGTGAAGGGGGGAAAAACACCGGGGAGCTGTTTTTT

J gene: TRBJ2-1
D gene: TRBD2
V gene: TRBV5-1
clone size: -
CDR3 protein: CASSPGLTSGYNEQFF
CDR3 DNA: TGCGCCAGCAGCCCCGGACTGACTAGCGGCTACAATGAGCAGTTCTTC